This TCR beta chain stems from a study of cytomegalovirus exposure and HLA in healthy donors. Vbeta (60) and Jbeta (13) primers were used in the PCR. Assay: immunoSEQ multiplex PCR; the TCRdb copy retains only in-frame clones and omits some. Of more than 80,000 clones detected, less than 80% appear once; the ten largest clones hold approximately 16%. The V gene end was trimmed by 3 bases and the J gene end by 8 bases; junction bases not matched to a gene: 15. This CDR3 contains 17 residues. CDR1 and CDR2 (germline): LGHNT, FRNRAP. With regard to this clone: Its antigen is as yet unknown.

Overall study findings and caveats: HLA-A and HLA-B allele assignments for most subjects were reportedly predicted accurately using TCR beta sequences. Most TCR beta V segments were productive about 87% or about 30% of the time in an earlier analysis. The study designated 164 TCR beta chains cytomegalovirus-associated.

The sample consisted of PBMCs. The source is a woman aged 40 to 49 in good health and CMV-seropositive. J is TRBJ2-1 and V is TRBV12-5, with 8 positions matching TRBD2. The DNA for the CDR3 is TGTGCTAGTGGTTTCGCGGTGACTAGCGCCTTTGTAGATGAGCAGTTCTTC. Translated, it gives CASGFAVTSAFVDEQFF.